The rows below give T cell receptor beta chains drawn from one sample of a study of tissue T cells after allogeneic stem cell transplantation. The assay was immunoSEQ multiplex PCR, and TCRdb's table has in-frame clones only and misses some. The table includes about 26,000 clones, under 95% detected once. Sequenced here: blood, sampled before transplantation. The receptors were gathered from a male donor at least 60 years old who later had graft-versus-host disease after an allogeneic stem cell transplant. Each CDR3 is given with its conserved first and last residue. Fields, in order: V gene, J gene, D gene, CDR3 DNA, CDR3 protein. A D gene is named only where the DNA matches it firmly.

TRBV4-1	TRBJ1-1	TRBD1	TGCGCCAGCAGCCTGACAGGGACCGAAGCTTTCTTT	CASSLTGTEAFF
TRBV5-4	TRBJ1-1	NA	TGTGCCAGCAGCTTGCCTCGGGAGCCAATTGAAGCTTTCTTT	CASSLPREPIEAFF
TRBV6-5	TRBJ2-1	NA	TGTGCCAGCACACCGGGCAGTCCCAATGAGCAGTTCTTC	CASTPGSPNEQFF
TRBV4-2	TRBJ2-1	NA	TGTGCCAGCAGCCAAGAGTGGACTCCCTCCTACAATGAGCAGTTCTTC	CASSQEWTPSYNEQFF
TRBV15	TRBJ2-7	TRBD2	TGTGCCACCAGCCCTCGCGGGGGACTCACCTACGAGCAGTACTTC	CATSPRGGLTYEQYF
TRBV5-1	TRBJ2-7	TRBD2	TGCGCCAGCAGCTCGCGAACTAGCGCTTCCTACGAGCAGTACTTC	CASSSRTSASYEQYF
TRBV6-6	TRBJ2-7	TRBD1	TGTGCCAGCAGCCAGCCGGGACAGGGGATCCACGAGCAGTACTTC	CASSQPGQGIHEQYF
TRBV3-1/TRBV3-2	TRBJ2-2	NA	TGTGCCAGCAGCCAAGGAGTTGGGGCCGGGGAGCTGTTTTTT	CASSQGVGAGELFF
TRBV3-1/TRBV3-2	TRBJ2-1	NA	TGTGCCAGCAGCCAACCGCGCGGGGTCTACAATGAGCAGTTCTTC	CASSQPRGVYNEQFF
TRBV4-2	TRBJ2-3	NA	TGTGCCAGCAGCCAAGATGCCCAGCGGTTACGGAATACGCAGTATTTT	CASSQDAQRLRNTQYF
TRBV6-2/TRBV6-3	TRBJ1-5	TRBD1	TGTGCCAGCAGTGACCGACAGGGCTTAAATCAGCCCCAGCATTTT	CASSDRQGLNQPQHF
TRBV19	TRBJ1-1	NA	TGTGCCAGTACTAGGGAGGGGAACACTGAAGCTTTCTTT	CASTREGNTEAFF
TRBV5-1	TRBJ1-1	TRBD1	TGCGCCAGCAGCTTGGGGAACCAGGGGGCAAATGAAGCTTTCTTT	CASSLGNQGANEAFF
TRBV28	TRBJ2-5	TRBD1	TGTGCCAGCAGTTCAAACCCGGGACAGGGGGCGACCCAGTACTTC	CASSSNPGQGATQYF
TRBV2	TRBJ1-1	NA	TGTGCCAGCAGTGATATGGGGAACACTGAAGCTTTCTTT	CASSDMGNTEAFF
TRBV7-9	TRBJ2-3	TRBD2	TGTGCCAGCAGATCTAGAAACCTAGCGGGTAAAAGCACAGATACGCAGTATTTT	CASRSRNLAGKSTDTQYF
TRBV5-1	TRBJ2-1	NA	TGCGCCAGCAGCTTGGAAAGTCTCTACAATGAGCAGTTCTTC	CASSLESLYNEQFF
TRBV7-3	TRBJ2-3	NA	TGTGCCAGCAGTCTTAGCGCTCTAGATACGCAGTATTTT	CASSLSALDTQYF
TRBV15	TRBJ1-5	NA	TGTGCCACCAGCAGAGATGGTGGGGCAGGCATTAAGGAGGATCCCCAGCATTTT	CATSRDGGAGIKEDPQHF
TRBV5-4	TRBJ2-3	NA	TGTGCCAGCAGCCCATGGAGGACGGCTGGCGGGGCCAGCACAGATACGCAGTATTTT	CASSPWRTAGGASTDTQYF
TRBV2	TRBJ2-3	NA	TGTGCCAGCCGGAGGGAGTCAGATACGCAGTATTTT	CASRRESDTQYF
TRBV7-2	TRBJ1-3	NA	TGTGCCAGCAGCTTAGACAGGACCTCTGGAAACACCATATATTTT	CASSLDRTSGNTIYF
TRBV4-3	TRBJ1-6	NA	TGCGCCAGCAGCCAAGGGGGTACACGGCATTCACCCCTCCACTTT	CASSQGGTRHSPLHF
TRBV5-1	TRBJ2-1	TRBD1	TGCGCCAGCAGCGTCCTACGGACAGGGCACAATGAGCAGTTCTTC	CASSVLRTGHNEQFF
TRBV5-1	TRBJ2-5	NA	TGCGCCAGCAGCTTACAGGGACAAGAGACCCAGTACTTC	CASSLQGQETQYF
TRBV9	TRBJ2-7	TRBD1	TGTGCCAGCAGCGTAGACCTAGGGGGCCGGGGCCCCTCGTACGAGCAGTACTTC	CASSVDLGGRGPSYEQYF
TRBV7-9	TRBJ1-2	NA	TGTGCCAGCAGCTTAGAGGAGGGAAACTATGGCTACACCTTC	CASSLEEGNYGYTF
TRBV5-8	TRBJ2-4	NA	TGTGCCAGCAGCTTGGCCGGACTAGCCAAAAACATTCAGTACTTC	CASSLAGLAKNIQYF
TRBV19	TRBJ2-3	NA	TGTGCCAGTAGTGGGACGGTTAGCACAGATACGCAGTATTTT	CASSGTVSTDTQYF